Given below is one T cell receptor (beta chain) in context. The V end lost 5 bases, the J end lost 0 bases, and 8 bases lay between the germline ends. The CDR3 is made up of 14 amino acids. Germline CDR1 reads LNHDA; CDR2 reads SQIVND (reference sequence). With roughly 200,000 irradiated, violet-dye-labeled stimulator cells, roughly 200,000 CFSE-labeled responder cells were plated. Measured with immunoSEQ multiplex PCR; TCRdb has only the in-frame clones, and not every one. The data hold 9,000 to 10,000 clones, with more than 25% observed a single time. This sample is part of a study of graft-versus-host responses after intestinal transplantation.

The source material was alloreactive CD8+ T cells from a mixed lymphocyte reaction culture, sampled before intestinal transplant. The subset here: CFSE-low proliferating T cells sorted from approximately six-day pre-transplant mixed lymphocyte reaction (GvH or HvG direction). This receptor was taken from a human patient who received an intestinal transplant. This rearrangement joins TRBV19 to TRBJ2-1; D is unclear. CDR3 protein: CASSSASSYNEQFF. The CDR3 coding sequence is TGTGCCAGTAGTTCCGCCAGCTCCTACAATGAGCAGTTCTTC.